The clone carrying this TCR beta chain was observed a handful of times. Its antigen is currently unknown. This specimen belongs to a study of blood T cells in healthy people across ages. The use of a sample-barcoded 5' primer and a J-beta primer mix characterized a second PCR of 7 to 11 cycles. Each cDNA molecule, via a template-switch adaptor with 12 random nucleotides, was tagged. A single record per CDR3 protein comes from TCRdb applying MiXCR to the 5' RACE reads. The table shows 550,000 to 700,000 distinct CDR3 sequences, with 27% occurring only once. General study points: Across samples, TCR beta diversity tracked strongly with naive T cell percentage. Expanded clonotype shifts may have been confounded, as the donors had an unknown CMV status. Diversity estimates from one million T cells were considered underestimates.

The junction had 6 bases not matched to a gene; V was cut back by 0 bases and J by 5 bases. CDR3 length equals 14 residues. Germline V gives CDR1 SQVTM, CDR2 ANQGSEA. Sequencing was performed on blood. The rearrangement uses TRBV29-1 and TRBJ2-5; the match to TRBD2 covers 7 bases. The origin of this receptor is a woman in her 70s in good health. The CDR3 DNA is TGCAGCGTTGAAGAACGGACTAGTTGGGAGACCCAGTACTTC. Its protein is CSVEERTSWETQYF.